This passage covers 21 T cell receptor beta chains from one sample sequenced in a study of blood T cell repertoires in COVID-19. Repertoires were generated with immunoSEQ multiplex PCR, while TCRdb's copy carries only in-frame clones and drops some. The sample has about 500,000 clones, roughly 91% seen once. Sequenced material: peripheral blood. These receptors came from a woman aged 45-60 years with COVID-19, enrolled during active disease.

The chain has TRBV12-3 or TRBV12-4 and TRBJ1-2; 11 bases agree with TRBD1. V lost 6 bases to trimming and J lost 8 bases; unmatched junction nucleotides: 5. The CDR3 extends over 13 amino acids. The CDR3 DNA is TGTGCCAGCAGGGACAGGGGGCTGGGGGGCTACACCTTC. This codes for CASRDRGLGGYTF.

This clone was counted a few times. The DNA for the CDR3 is TGTGCCAGCTCGCCTATGAACTATGGCTACACCTTC. This encodes CASSPMNYGYTF. The chain uses TRBV18 and TRBJ1-2; D gene unclear. The CDR3 is 12 residues long. The germline V and J ends were trimmed by 6 bases and 2 bases, with 7 bases remaining between them. Per germline, CDR1 KGHSH and CDR2 LQKENI.

This clone was seen a single time. The chain uses TRBV5-1 and TRBJ1-2, with D tentatively TRBD1 (6 bases). CDR3 size: 14 residues. With 0 bases removed from V and 4 bases from J, the gap between germline ends came to 10 bases. Germline CDR1 reads SGHRS; CDR2 reads YFSETQ. The CDR3 loop is CASSLAAGVYGYTF. The CDR3 DNA is TGCGCCAGCAGCTTGGCCGCAGGGGTCTATGGCTACACCTTC.

The V call is TRBV14, the J call TRBJ2-7, with D tentatively TRBD1 (6 bases). V was pared by 4 bases and J by 0 bases, with 22 bases between. Germline-derived CDR1 and CDR2 are SGHDN and FVKESK. This CDR3 spans 18 amino acids. As DNA, the CDR3 is TGTGCCAGCAGCCGTAGGGAAGGGCAGGGGAGATCCTCCTACGAGCAGTACTTC. The encoded protein is CASSRREGQGRSSYEQYF.

This sequence joins TRBV11-2 and TRBJ1-6; 8 bases fit TRBD1. Germline V gene data show CDR1 as SGHAT and CDR2 as FQNNGV. V gave up 10 bases and J gave up 7 bases; unmatched junction bases: 12. This CDR3 spans 15 amino acids. CDR3 nucleotides: TGTGCCACCACGGACAGGGAAGTTTCCAATTCACCCCTCCACTTT. It codes for CATTDREVSNSPLHF.

The rearrangement uses TRBV9 and TRBJ1-2; tentative D call: TRBD1 (6 bases). Germline CDR1 reads SGDLS; CDR2 reads YYNGEE. V lost 4 bases, J lost 4 bases, and 17 bases lay in between. This CDR3 has 15 amino acids. For the CDR3, the DNA is TGTGCCAGCAGCCCGAGGACAGACCTTCTCTATGGCTACACCTTC. Residues: CASSPRTDLLYGYTF.

The V call is TRBV7-9, the J call TRBJ1-4; no definite D call. Germline lookup yields CDR1 SEHNR and CDR2 FQNEAQ (reference sequence). V dropped 5 bases and J dropped 1 base, with 14 bases sitting between them. The CDR3 contains 16 residues. The chain's CDR3 is CASSRRGGLTNEKLFF. As DNA, the CDR3 is TGTGCCAGCAGCCGGCGAGGAGGCCTAACTAATGAAAAACTGTTTTTT.

V is TRBV12-3 or TRBV12-4 and J is TRBJ1-1; D gene ambiguous. The CDR3 runs to 12 residues. Trimming cost V 6 bases and J 0 bases, with 5 bases left between them. CDR3 nucleotides: TGTGCCAGCAGCCTTATGAACACTGAAGCTTTCTTT. Translating gives CASSLMNTEAFF.

This chain links TRBV7-8 with TRBJ1-1; 7 bases align to TRBD1. This CDR3 comprises 16 residues. V shed 5 bases and J 3 bases; nucleotides not matched to a gene: 12. Germline V gene sequence: CDR1 SGHVS, CDR2 FQNEAQ. The CDR3 sequence: CASSLRRTGGDTEAFF. CDR3 nucleotides: TGTGCCAGCAGCCTGAGACGGACAGGTGGGGACACTGAAGCTTTCTTT.

V gene TRBV11-2 combines with J gene TRBJ2-3; TRBD2 might be the D (6 bases). The CDR3 covers 15 residues. Germline V gives CDR1 SGHAT, CDR2 FQNNGV. V lost 5 bases to trimming and J lost 3 bases, with 15 bases between them. CDR3 nucleotides: TGTGCCAGCAGCCATTCGGGGGATCTGACAGATACGCAGTATTTT. Translating gives CASSHSGDLTDTQYF. Together with reference TRBV11-2 and TRBJ2-3, the CDR3 gives the full variable domain: EAGVAQSPRYKIIEKRQSVAFWCNPISGHATLYWYQQILGQGPKLLIQFQNNGVVDDSQLPKDRFSAERLKGVDSTLKIQPAKLEDSAVYLCASSHSGDLTDTQYFGPGTRLTVL.

The genes are TRBV12-3 or TRBV12-4 and TRBJ1-5, with D perhaps TRBD1 (5 bases). The CDR3 length is 13 residues. V lost 9 bases and J lost 7, with 16 bases in between. CDR3 in amino acids: CASRGRGDQPQHF. The CDR3 nucleotides read TGTGCCAGTAGAGGGCGGGGGGACCAGCCCCAGCATTTT.

In this sample, this clone turned up once. Here the CDR3 DNA reads TGTGCCAGCAGCTCGGGGGGGTCCACATCTGAAGCTTTCTTT. Its translation: CASSSGGSTSEAFF. The rearrangement uses TRBV9 and TRBJ1-1, with TRBD1 as a possible D gene (5 bases). CDR1 is SGDLS, CDR2 YYNGEE, per germline. The CDR3 has 14 amino acids. The V and J ends lost 4 bases and 6 bases respectively, with 16 bases between them.

V and J are TRBV30 and TRBJ1-2; TRBD1 aligns across 7 bases. Trimming took 4 bases from V and 0 from J; bases not matched to a gene: 2. The CDR3 totals 13 residues. Germline V gene sequence: CDR1 GTSNPN, CDR2 SVGIG (reference sequence). CDR3 nucleotide sequence: TGTGCCTGGACAGGGGGAGCTAACTATGGCTACACCTTC. This codes for CAWTGGANYGYTF.

This chain uses TRBV2 with TRBJ1-6; D unresolved. The CDR3 sequence is 13 residues long. Per the germline V gene, CDR1 is SNHLY and CDR2 is FYNNEI. V was shortened by 6 bases and J by 9 bases, with 12 bases between the two germline ends. The CDR3 coding sequence is TGTGCCAGCAGGACTTGGGGAGGTTCACCCCTCCACTTT. Translation: CASRTWGGSPLHF.

The V gene is TRBV3-1 (or the pseudogene TRBV3-2), the J gene TRBJ1-1; D might be TRBD1 (6 bases). Germline V gene lookup returns CDR1 LGHDT and CDR2 YNNKEL (reference sequence). V lost 3 bases and J lost 0, with 14 bases in between. CDR3 length equals 16 residues. The CDR3 sequence is CASSHRNGQMNTEAFF. The CDR3 DNA reads TGTGCCAGCAGCCACCGAAATGGACAGATGAACACTGAAGCTTTCTTT.

This rearrangement joins TRBV5-5 to TRBJ1-5; TRBD1 aligns across 7 bases. Germline V gives CDR1 SGHKS, CDR2 YYEKEE (reference sequence). V shed 0 bases and J 4 bases; nucleotides not matched to a gene: 1. This CDR3 has 14 amino acids. CDR3 sequence reads: CASSLEQGNQPQHF. The CDR3 nucleotides are TGTGCCAGCAGCTTGGAACAGGGGAATCAGCCCCAGCATTTT. Based on the CDR3 plus reference TRBV5-5 and TRBJ1-5, the full variable domain is DAGVTQSPTHLIKTRGQQVTLRCSPISGHKSVSWYQQVLGQGPQFIFQYYEKEERGRGNFPDRFSARQFPNYSSELNVNALLLGDSALYLCASSLEQGNQPQHFGDGTRLSIL.

The rearrangement uses TRBV3-1 (or the pseudogene TRBV3-2) and TRBJ2-1; 9 bases line up with TRBD2. This CDR3 is 18 amino acids long. The germline V gene has CDR1 LGHDT and CDR2 YNNKEL (reference sequence). The trim removed 0 bases at V and 8 bases at J, leaving 14 bases unmatched. The CDR3 bases are TGTGCCAGCAGCCAAGATTTTTCGCGGGGGGGGCGAAGAGATGAGCAGTTCTTC. This translates into CASSQDFSRGGRRDEQFF.

The rearrangement links TRBV30 to TRBJ1-1; 7 bases match TRBD1. Germline V gene lookup returns CDR1 GTSNPN and CDR2 SVGIG (reference sequence). The CDR3 loop spans 17 amino acids. With 4 bases clipped from V and 5 bases from J, the junction kept 19 bases outside the gene matches. The CDR3 DNA follows: TGTGCCTGGAAACGGCAGGGGGACCACTTAGCCCCGACTGAAGCTTTCTTT. Protein product: CAWKRQGDHLAPTEAFF.

The rearrangement links TRBV9 to TRBJ2-2, with TRBD2 matching 7 bases. Germline CDR1 reads SGDLS; CDR2 reads YYNGEE. Germline trimming cut 4 bases from V and 3 bases from J; bases unmatched to any gene: 12. This CDR3 contains 17 residues. The CDR3 coding sequence is TGTGCCAGCAGCCAACCGATTGGGAGGGTGGACACCGGGGAGCTGTTTTTT. Encoded protein: CASSQPIGRVDTGELFF.

The rearrangement uses TRBV4-1 and TRBJ2-3; TRBD2 matches 8 bases. J gave up 3 bases and V 1 base, and 12 bases lay outside the gene matches. Germline CDR1 reads MGHRA; CDR2 reads YSYEKL. The CDR3 sequence is 18 residues long. CDR3 DNA sequence: TGCGCCAGCAGCCAAGTCCCGGGGGTAGCGGGGAAGACAGATACGCAGTATTTT. Translated: CASSQVPGVAGKTDTQYF.

Details on this clone: The same CDR3 can be traced to other DNA sequences in this sample. The rearrangement joins TRBV11-3 to TRBJ2-3; TRBD2 agrees at 9 bases. Germline trimming cut 5 bases from V and 3 bases from J; bases unmatched to any gene: 6. The CDR3 loop spans 15 amino acids. CDR1 and CDR2 (germline): SGHNT, YENEEA. CDR3 in DNA: TGTGCCAGCAGCCCTCGGAGCGGGGGGACAGATACGCAGTATTTT. Its protein is CASSPRSGGTDTQYF.